This T cell receptor beta chain stems from a study of CD8 T cell repertoires and HIV-1 epitope variants (TCRdb year 2020). Background for the entire study: T cells were stimulated in separate culture wells with each of twenty-five peptides representing autologous and known Gag and Nef epitope variants. A total of 80 to 95 T cell cultures were run, with each culture condition performed in triplicate except for one peptide, which was performed in duplicate. Control conditions included a CMV, EBV and flu peptide pool, the Ebola AY9 epitope as negative control, and a no-peptide well. Using the EasySep Human T Cell Enrichment Kit, T cells were enriched and then co-cultured with an equal number of autologous T cell-negative cells acting as antigen-presenting cells. For less than 13 days the cultures were kept in IMDM with gentamicin, and on days 3 and 7 half of the media was changed with IL-2, IL-7 and IL-15 added. The epitopes tested covered three Gag epitope families plus Nef HW9 and YT9. An aliquot of 1M T cells was set aside as an uncultured baseline condition, separate from the roughly 80 T cell cultures. Results and caveats for the whole study, not just this receptor: Fewer than ten antigen-specific TCR beta clonotypes were identified, of which six appeared to be cross-reactive for autologous or known escape epitope variants. Several clonotypes recognized the Nef KF9 family and one clonotype recognized the HW9 family, while no responses to the TAALDMSHF plasma variant were seen. The assay could identify only TCR beta chains and pointed to proliferation in response to antigen, not to T cell function or cytokine profile.

For this clone: Its target antigen remains unknown. Base quality data are lacking; no much larger clone is found one base away.

Counted from cysteine to phenylalanine, this CDR3 has 15 amino acids. Here the CDR3 DNA is all that survives: 45 bases in frame from base 1. V is pruned by 5 bases and J by 6 bases, leaving 12 bases of the junction without a gene match. CDR1 is given as LNHNV and CDR2 as YYDKDF, both from the germline V gene (reference sequence). Sequencing of TCR beta CDR3 regions was performed at survey depth on the immunoSEQ platform. The QIAamp DNA micro kit was used to extract genomic DNA from every cultured and uncultured CD8+ T cell population. The study's own analysis went as follows. Samples with under 5,000 productive reads were excluded, and this exclusion removed about 6.5% of the roughly 80 HIV peptide-stimulated cultures. A MANAFEST web app trimmed sequences to CDR3 and removed nonproductive sequences, CDR3s under 5 amino acids, and those not starting C or ending F/W. To count as antigen-specific, a clonotype had to be expanded in at least 2 of 3 replicates compared with the no-peptide control at FDR 0.01, and only within one epitope family. Specific clonotypes also needed at least fivefold higher frequency than in wells stimulated with peptides from other epitope families. In its TCRdb copy, this immuneACCESS table keeps in-frame sequences only and misses some clones. Where compared with another copy, unresolved V genes explain less than half of these, and the others have no known cause. V and J calls and clone size come straight from that table; D and trimming were deduced from the DNA. This sample gives fewer than 7,000 clones in total; about 67% of them show up just once. The ten top clones hold around 40% of the sample.

The EasySep Human CD8+ T Cell Enrichment Kit was used on day 10 to isolate CD8+ T cells from every culture. This clonotype was obtained from a male donor with HIV. Sequencing was done on a sample of cultured CD8+ T cells derived from PBMCs. Here the chain combines TRBV15 and TRBJ2-7, and 8 bases in between align with TRBD1. The CDR3 protein sequence reads: CATSDGTGGIGEQYF. The DNA sequence follows: TGTGCCACCAGCGATGGGACAGGTGGCATTGGCGAGCAGTACTTC.